Below are 6 T cell receptor beta chains sequenced from a single sample in a study of T cell responses to AZD1222 COVID-19 vaccine. Sequencing was performed with immunoSEQ multiplex PCR; in TCRdb, only in-frame clones are kept and a portion is missing. The sample yields over 100,000 clones, roughly nine tenths seen once. Specimen: peripheral blood, collected on day 0 of AZD1222 vaccination. Receptor source: an adult in good health.

This clone was detected only once. This chain joins TRBV6-5 and TRBJ1-4, with D possibly TRBD1 on 5 matching bases. The germline gives CDR1 MNHEY, CDR2 SVGAGI. Trimming shortened V by 8 bases and J by 7 bases, and 11 bases separated the two germline ends. The CDR3 totals 12 residues. CDR3 amino acids: CASAPGGEKLFF. The DNA of the CDR3 is TGTGCCAGCGCCCCGGGGGGTGAAAAACTGTTTTTT.

The chain links TRBV11-2 to TRBJ1-2; 8 bases match TRBD1. Trimming at V came to 6 bases and at J to 4 bases, leaving 4 bases not matched to a gene. CDR1 and CDR2 from the germline V gene are SGHAT and FQNNGV. The CDR3 runs to 13 residues. CDR3 region: CASSHGQGYGYTF. The CDR3 DNA reads as TGTGCCAGCAGTCACGGACAGGGCTATGGCTACACCTTC.

The chain employs TRBV5-4 and TRBJ1-1; 9 positions agree with TRBD1. Germline-derived CDR1 and CDR2 are SGHNT and YYREEE (reference sequence). V shed 2 bases, J shed 6 bases, and the junction held 5 bases outside the gene matches. The CDR3 runs to 14 residues. The CDR3 DNA reads TGTGCCAGCAGCTTAGGACAGGGGAAGGCTGAAGCTTTCTTT. Translated, it gives CASSLGQGKAEAFF.

In its sample, this clone was seen once. This rearrangement joins TRBV24-1 to TRBJ1-5; no clear D gene. This CDR3 is built from 14 residues. The V and J ends lost 3 bases and 7 bases respectively, with 12 bases between them. The germline V gene encodes CDR1 KGHDR and CDR2 SFDVKD. Written as DNA, the CDR3 is TGTGCCACCAGTGATGCGTCAGTTTTGCAGCCCCAGCATTTT. Its protein is CATSDASVLQPQHF.

The chain is built from TRBV7-3 and TRBJ2-2; D remains unclear. The V gene's germline CDR1 is SGHTA and CDR2 FQGTGA. This CDR3 region has 17 residues. V gave up 4 bases and J gave up 1 base, with 16 bases separating them. The CDR3 coding sequence is TGTGCCAGCAGCTCCCACCTACGGGTCCTGAACACCGGGGAGCTGTTTTTT. Translated: CASSSHLRVLNTGELFF.

The V and J genes are TRBV28 and TRBJ2-7; 10 nucleotides align to TRBD1. From germline, CDR1 is MDHEN and CDR2 SYDVKM. This CDR3 has 16 amino acids. The V segment lost 7 bases and the J segment 9 bases; nucleotides outside the gene matches: 18. For the CDR3, the DNA is TGTGCCAGCAACCGTCCTCCCGGGACAGGGGCTTCATGGCAGTACTTC. Residues: CASNRPPGTGASWQYF.